This T cell receptor beta chain derives from a study of T-cell reconstitution after alpha-beta-depleted transplantation in children. In its sample, this clonotype was seen many times. Its specificity is unknown. The V gene's germline CDR1 is SGHVS and CDR2 FNYEAQ. V was pared by 5 bases and J by 3 bases, with 16 bases between. The length of the CDR3 is 15 residues. Study conclusions and caveats: By about two months after transplant, alpha-beta T cells reportedly arose from several hundred graft clones that had expanded. Diversity of TCRbeta at day 60 was high in some patients, arising from surviving recipient T cells and thymic progenitors. It was newly produced T cells that mostly accounted for T-cell counts and diversity one year after transplant.

Construction of the TCRbeta library involved unique molecular identifiers. A single record per CDR3 protein comes from TCRdb applying MiXCR to the PCR reads. The data show around 180,000 distinct CDR3 sequences, roughly 10% seen once. This rearrangement joins TRBV7-6 to TRBJ1-2; D might be TRBD1 (5 bases). The source material was PBMCs, sampled before TCRalphabeta/CD19-depleted stem cell transplant. The sequence was obtained from a boy younger than 10 with acute myeloid leukemia, due to receive a stem cell transplant. CDR3 residues: CASSPVGGTDYGYTF. CDR3 nucleotides: TGTGCCAGCAGCCCTGTCGGGGGTACGGACTATGGCTACACCTTC.